This TCR beta chain was captured by sequencing in a study of control samples from healthy donors and cancer patients. Some clones are missing from TCRdb's copy, which holds only in-frame ones; the method was immunoSEQ multiplex PCR. The sample contains about 130,000 clones, around nine tenths of which appear only once. V dropped 2 bases and J dropped 4; count of bases not matched to a gene: 2. Germline values: CDR1 GTSNPN, CDR2 SVGIG (reference sequence). The CDR3 loop spans 13 amino acids. Input material: blood. The origin of this receptor is a man between 50 and 59 years old in good health. This chain joins TRBV30 and TRBJ1-2; 9 bases line up with TRBD1. CDR3 in amino acids: CAWSMGQGYGYTF. Written as DNA, the CDR3 is TGTGCCTGGAGTATGGGACAGGGCTATGGCTACACCTTC.